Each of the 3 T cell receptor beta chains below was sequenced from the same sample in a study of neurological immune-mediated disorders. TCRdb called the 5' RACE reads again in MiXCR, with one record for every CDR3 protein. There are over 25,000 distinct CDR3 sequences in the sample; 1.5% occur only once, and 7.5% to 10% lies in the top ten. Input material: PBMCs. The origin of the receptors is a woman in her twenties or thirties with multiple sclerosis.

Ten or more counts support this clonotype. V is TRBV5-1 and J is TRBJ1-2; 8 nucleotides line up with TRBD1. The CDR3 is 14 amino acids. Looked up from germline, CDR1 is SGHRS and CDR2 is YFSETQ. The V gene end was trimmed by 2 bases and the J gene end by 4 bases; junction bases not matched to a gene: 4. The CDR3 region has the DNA TGCGCCAGCAGCTTCGGACAGGGCCCCTATGGCTACACCTTC. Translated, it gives CASSFGQGPYGYTF.

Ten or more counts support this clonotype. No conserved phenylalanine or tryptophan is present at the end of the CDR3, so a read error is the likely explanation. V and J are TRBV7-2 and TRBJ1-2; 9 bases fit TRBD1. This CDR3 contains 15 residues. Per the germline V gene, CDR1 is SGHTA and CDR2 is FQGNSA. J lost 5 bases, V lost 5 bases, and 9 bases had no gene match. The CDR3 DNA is TGTGCCAGCAGCCCGGACAGGGGCCTGACGTATGGCTACACCTGC. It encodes CASSPDRGLTYGYTC.

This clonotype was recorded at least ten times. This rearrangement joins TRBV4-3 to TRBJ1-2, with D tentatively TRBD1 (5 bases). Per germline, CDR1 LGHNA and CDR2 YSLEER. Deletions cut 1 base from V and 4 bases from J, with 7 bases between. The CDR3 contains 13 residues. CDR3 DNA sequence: TGCGCCAGCAGCCAAGCAGGGAGCTATGGCTACACCTTC. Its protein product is CASSQAGSYGYTF.